Following are 18 T cell receptor beta chains from one sample sequenced in a study of T-cell memory formation after mild COVID-19. TCRdb ran MiXCR on the 5' RACE reads and lists one entry per CDR3 protein. The sample has 400,000 to 450,000 distinct CDR3 sequences, more than 15% seen once. Sequencing was carried out using PBMCs or a T cell subset sorted from them (not recorded which). The origin of the receptors is a man in his late teens or twenties who had mild COVID-19 (a few samples of this study predate the infection). Cell type and time point are not known.

There are a few counts of this clonotype. The J gene is TRBJ2-1, the V gene TRBV4-1; 7 nucleotides agree with TRBD1. The CDR3 runs 20 residues. Trimming at V came to 2 bases and at J to 2 bases, leaving 18 bases not matched to a gene. Germline V gene sequence: CDR1 MGHRA, CDR2 YSYEKL. The CDR3 DNA reads as TGCGCCAGCAGCCAATCTCTGGGGGCCCGGGACAGTCATCCCTACAATGAGCAGTTCTTC. Translation gives CASSQSLGARDSHPYNEQFF.

The chain recombines TRBV30 with TRBJ1-2, with D unclear. Trimming took off 5 bases at V and 0 bases at J, with 10 bases between the two ends. This CDR3 is 13 amino acids long. Germline V CDR1 and CDR2: GTSNPN, SVGIG (reference sequence). CDR3 residues: CAWEVGANYGYTF. Written as DNA, the CDR3 is TGTGCCTGGGAAGTAGGAGCTAACTATGGCTACACCTTC. The whole variable domain, filled in from reference TRBV30 and TRBJ1-2, reads SQTIHQWPATLVQPVGSPLSLECTVEGTSNPNLYWYRQAAGRGLQLLFYSVGIGQISSEVPQNLSASRPQDRQFILSSKKLLLSDSGFYLCAWEVGANYGYTFGSGTRLTVV.

This clonotype came up a few times. One end of the junction does not line up with germline, which may come from a read error. This chain links TRBV7-9 with TRBJ1-5; possible D gene TRBD1, 5 bases. The CDR3 totals 13 residues. Germline CDR1 reads SEHNR; CDR2 reads FQNEAQ (reference sequence). The CDR3 DNA is TGTGCCGGCAGCCCCGGGGGATCTCAGCCCCAGCATTTT. It codes for CAGSPGGSQPQHF.

This clonotype was counted a few times. CDR3 in DNA: TGTGCCAGCAGTTTGGAGGTTATGACTGAAGCTTTCTTT. Translated: CASSLEVMTEAFF. The gene calls are TRBV12-3 or TRBV12-4 and TRBJ1-1, with D unresolved. This CDR3 spans 13 amino acids. The ends were cut back, 3 bases at V and 5 bases at J, with 10 bases in the middle.

The chain combines TRBV2 with TRBJ1-2; no reliable D call. V gave up 2 bases and J gave up 7 bases, with 8 bases separating them. The CDR3 spans 12 residues. The germline V gene has CDR1 SNHLY and CDR2 FYNNEI. DNA for the CDR3: TGTGCCAGCAGTGAATCCGGGTTTGGCTACACCTTC. This codes for CASSESGFGYTF.

The J gene is TRBJ2-7, the V gene TRBV18; D is unclear. From germline, CDR1 is KGHSH and CDR2 LQKENI. Trimming removed 1 base from V and 1 base from J, with 5 bases in between. The CDR3 has 13 amino acids. CDR3 protein: CASSPHTSYEQYV. Here the CDR3 DNA reads TGTGCCAGCTCACCACATACGTCCTACGAGCAGTACGTC.

This clonotype was seen many times. The chain employs TRBV4-1 and TRBJ2-1; 15 nucleotides line up with TRBD2. The germline V gene encodes CDR1 MGHRA and CDR2 YSYEKL. V lost 5 bases to trimming and J lost 2 bases; unmatched junction nucleotides: 7. This CDR3 comprises 18 residues. CDR3 sequence (DNA): TGCGCCAGCAGCGGGGGACTAGCGGGGGGTAACCCCTACAATGAGCAGTTCTTC. Protein product: CASSGGLAGGNPYNEQFF.

This clonotype was detected ten times or more. The chain uses TRBV29-1 and TRBJ2-7; D might be TRBD1 or TRBD2, each matching 5 bases. The V end was cut by 4 bases, the J end by 0 bases, with 10 bases between. Germline V lookup: CDR1 SQVTM, CDR2 ANQGSEA. The CDR3 consists of 13 residues. The CDR3 loop is CSVGGSFSYEQYF. The CDR3 region has the DNA TGCAGCGTTGGGGGGTCTTTCTCCTACGAGCAGTACTTC.

The V and J genes are TRBV3-1 and TRBJ1-2; tentative D call: TRBD1 (6 bases). Trimming shortened V by 0 bases and J by 6 bases, and 14 bases separated the two germline ends. The germline V gene has CDR1 LGHDT and CDR2 YNNKEL (reference sequence). This CDR3 has 15 residues. The DNA for the CDR3 is TGTGCCAGCAGCCAAGACCACGGACAGAGCCATGGCTACACCTTC. Amino acid sequence: CASSQDHGQSHGYTF.

The chain combines TRBV12-3 or TRBV12-4 with TRBJ1-2, with D perhaps matching TRBD1 (5 bases). The CDR3 covers 14 residues. The V end was cut by 6 bases, the J end by 8 bases, with 19 bases between. CDR3 in amino acids: CASRTLWGGSGYTF. The CDR3 DNA reads as TGTGCCAGCAGAACCCTTTGGGGGGGGTCAGGCTACACCTTC.

V is TRBV4-1 and J is TRBJ2-5; tentatively, D is TRBD1 or TRBD2 (5 bases each). Germline V gene data show CDR1 as MGHRA and CDR2 as YSYEKL. The CDR3 is 16 amino acids. With 1 base removed from V and 0 bases from J, the gap between germline ends came to 12 bases. The CDR3 here is CASSQAGQAYQETQYF. CDR3 coding DNA: TGCGCCAGCAGCCAAGCGGGGCAGGCGTACCAAGAGACCCAGTACTTC.

The chain joins TRBV4-1 to TRBJ2-2, with 9 bases matching TRBD2. V shed 1 base, J shed 7 bases, and the junction held 10 bases outside the gene matches. The germline V gene encodes CDR1 MGHRA and CDR2 YSYEKL. CDR3 length: 17 amino acids. The CDR3 reads CASSQGLAGPRGGELFF. In DNA form, the CDR3 reads TGCGCCAGCAGCCAAGGTCTAGCGGGGCCAAGGGGCGGGGAGCTGTTTTTT.

This clonotype was observed a few times. This chain joins TRBV7-2 and TRBJ2-4; maybe TRBD2 (5 bases). CDR1 is SGHTA and CDR2 is FQGNSA in the germline V gene. Between the trimmed V and J ends, which lost 3 bases and 3 bases, there was a span of 15 bases. CDR3 size: 16 residues. DNA of the CDR3: TGTGCCAGCAGCTTGGAGGTCAGCTCGGGCAAAAACATTCAGTACTTC. It translates to CASSLEVSSGKNIQYF.

This clonotype showed up just a few times. The V and J genes are TRBV7-9 and TRBJ2-5; 9 nucleotides agree with TRBD2. The junction had 11 bases not matched to a gene; V was cut back by 2 bases and J by 4 bases. There are 17 residues in the CDR3. CDR1 and CDR2 from the germline V gene are SEHNR and FQNEAQ (reference sequence). The CDR3 loop is CASSLSQLAGFVETQYF. The CDR3 region has the DNA TGTGCCAGCAGCTTATCTCAGCTAGCGGGGTTCGTAGAGACCCAGTACTTC.

Remarks on this clonotype: One end of the junction is discordant with germline, which a read error may explain. V is TRBV4-1 and J is TRBJ2-4; D ambiguous. The CDR3 runs to 13 residues. Germline V gives CDR1 MGHRA, CDR2 YSYEKL. The CDR3 nucleotides are TGCGCCAGCAGCCAAGGTGAGGAGATGGTCCAGCACTTC. As protein: CASSQGEEMVQHF.

This chain connects TRBV5-1 to TRBJ2-1, with D perhaps assigned TRBD1 or TRBD2 (6 bases each). This CDR3 is built from 18 residues. Trimming pared 4 bases from V and 6 bases from J, leaving 26 bases between. Germline V CDR1 and CDR2: SGHRS, YFSETQ. The CDR3 DNA sequence: TGCGCCAGCAGCCTAAGCGGCCGCGGGGAAGTAGGGGGCAATGAGCAGTTCTTC. Encoded protein: CASSLSGRGEVGGNEQFF.

This clonotype has a handful of counts. This sequence joins TRBV10-3 and TRBJ2-1, with 7 bases fitting TRBD2. CDR3 length equals 12 residues. Trimming cost V 6 bases and J 5 bases; bases outside gene matches: 1. The V gene's germline CDR1 is ENHRY and CDR2 SYGVKD. CDR3 in DNA: TGTGCCATCAGCGGGACTAACAATGAGCAGTTCTTC. Translated, it gives CAISGTNNEQFF.

This clonotype has ten or more counts. The chain combines TRBV11-2 with TRBJ2-5; no reliable D call. V was trimmed by 4 bases and J by 2 bases, leaving 11 bases between them. CDR1 is SGHAT, CDR2 FQNNGV, per germline. The CDR3 spans 14 residues. For the CDR3, the DNA is TGTGCCAGCAGCTCGATGACGGATCAAGAGACCCAGTACTTC. This encodes CASSSMTDQETQYF.